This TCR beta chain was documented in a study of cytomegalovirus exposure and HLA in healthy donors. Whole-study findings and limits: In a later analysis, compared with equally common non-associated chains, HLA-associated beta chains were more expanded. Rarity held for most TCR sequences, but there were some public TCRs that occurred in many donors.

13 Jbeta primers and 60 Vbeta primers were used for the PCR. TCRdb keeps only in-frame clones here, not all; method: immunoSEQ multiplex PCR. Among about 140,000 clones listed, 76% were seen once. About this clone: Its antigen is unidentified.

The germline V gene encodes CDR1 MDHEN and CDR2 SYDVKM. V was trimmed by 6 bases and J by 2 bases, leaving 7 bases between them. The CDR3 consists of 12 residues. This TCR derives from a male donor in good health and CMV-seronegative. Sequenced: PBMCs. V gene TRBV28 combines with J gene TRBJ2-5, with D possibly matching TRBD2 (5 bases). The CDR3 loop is CASRLVQETQYF. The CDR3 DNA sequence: TGTGCCAGCAGACTAGTACAAGAGACCCAGTACTTC.